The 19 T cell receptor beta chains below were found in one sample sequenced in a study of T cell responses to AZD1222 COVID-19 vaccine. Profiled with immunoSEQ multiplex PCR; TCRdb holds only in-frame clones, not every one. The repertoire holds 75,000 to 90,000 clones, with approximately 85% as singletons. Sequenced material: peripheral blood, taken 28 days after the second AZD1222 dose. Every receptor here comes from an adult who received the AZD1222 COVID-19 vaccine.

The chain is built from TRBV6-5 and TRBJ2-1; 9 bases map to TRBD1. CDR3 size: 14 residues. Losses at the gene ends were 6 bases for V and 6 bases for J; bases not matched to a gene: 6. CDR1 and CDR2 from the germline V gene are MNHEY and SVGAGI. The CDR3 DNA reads TGTGCCAGCAGGGGGACAGGGTCTGCCAATGAGCAGTTCTTC. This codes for CASRGTGSANEQFF.

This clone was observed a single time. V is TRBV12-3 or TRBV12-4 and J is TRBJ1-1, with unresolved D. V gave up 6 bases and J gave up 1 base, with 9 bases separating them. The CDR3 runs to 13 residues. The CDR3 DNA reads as TGTGCCAGCAGCATGTCGGGGAACACTGAAGCTTTCTTT. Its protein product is CASSMSGNTEAFF.

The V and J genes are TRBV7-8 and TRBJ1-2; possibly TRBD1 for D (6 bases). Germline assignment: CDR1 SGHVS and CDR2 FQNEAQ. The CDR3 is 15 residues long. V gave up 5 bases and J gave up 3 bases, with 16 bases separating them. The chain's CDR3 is CASSPGAGADYGYTF. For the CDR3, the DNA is TGTGCCAGCAGCCCAGGGGCAGGGGCTGACTATGGCTACACCTTC.

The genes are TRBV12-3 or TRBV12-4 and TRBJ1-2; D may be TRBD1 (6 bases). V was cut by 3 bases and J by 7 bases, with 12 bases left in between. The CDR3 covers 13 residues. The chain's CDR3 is CASSLGRGSGYTF. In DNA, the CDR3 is TGTGCCAGCAGTTTGGGCAGGGGAAGTGGCTACACCTTC.

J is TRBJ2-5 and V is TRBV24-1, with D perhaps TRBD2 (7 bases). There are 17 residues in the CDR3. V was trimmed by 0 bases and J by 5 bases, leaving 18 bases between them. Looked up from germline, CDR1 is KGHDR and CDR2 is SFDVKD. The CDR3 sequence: CATSDLGPGGRSETQYF. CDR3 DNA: TGTGCCACCAGTGATTTGGGTCCGGGGGGCCGGTCGGAGACCCAGTACTTC.

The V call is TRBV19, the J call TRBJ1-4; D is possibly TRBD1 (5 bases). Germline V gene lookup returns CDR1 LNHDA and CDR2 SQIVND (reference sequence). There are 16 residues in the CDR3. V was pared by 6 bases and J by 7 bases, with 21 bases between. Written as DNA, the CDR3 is TGTGCCAGTAGACCGGGACTGGCTGATATGGGTGAAAAACTGTTTTTT. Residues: CASRPGLADMGEKLFF.

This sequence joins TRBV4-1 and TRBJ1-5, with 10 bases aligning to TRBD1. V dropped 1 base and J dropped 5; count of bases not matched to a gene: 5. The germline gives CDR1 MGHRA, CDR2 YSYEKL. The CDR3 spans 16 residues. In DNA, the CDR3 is TGCGCCAGCAGCCAAGGGGGACAGGGGCTCGATCAGCCCCAGCATTTT. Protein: CASSQGGQGLDQPQHF.

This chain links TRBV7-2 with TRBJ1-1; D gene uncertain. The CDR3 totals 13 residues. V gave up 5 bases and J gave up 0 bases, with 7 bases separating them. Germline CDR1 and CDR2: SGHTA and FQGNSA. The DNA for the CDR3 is TGTGCCAGCAGCCCATCCTTGAACACTGAAGCTTTCTTT. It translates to CASSPSLNTEAFF.

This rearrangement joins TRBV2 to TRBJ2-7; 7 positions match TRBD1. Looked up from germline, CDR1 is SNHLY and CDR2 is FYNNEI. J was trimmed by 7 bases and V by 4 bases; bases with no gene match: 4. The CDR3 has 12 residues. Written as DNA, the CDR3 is TGTGCCAGCAGTGGACAGGGTTCGGAGCAGTACTTC. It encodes CASSGQGSEQYF. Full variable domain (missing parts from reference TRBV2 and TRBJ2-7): EPEVTQTPSHQVTQMGQEVILRCVPISNHLYFYWYRQILGQKVEFLVSFYNNEISEKSEIFDDQFSVERPDGSNFTLKIRSTKLEDSAMYFCASSGQGSEQYFGPGTRLTVT.

The CDR3 region has the DNA TGTGCCAGCAGCCCAAGGACAGGGGGCAATGAGCAGTTCTTC. As protein: CASSPRTGGNEQFF. This chain connects TRBV7-8 to TRBJ2-1, with 10 bases fitting TRBD1. V shed 5 bases and J 6 bases; nucleotides not matched to a gene: 4. Germline-derived CDR1 and CDR2 are SGHVS and FQNEAQ. CDR3 length: 14 amino acids.

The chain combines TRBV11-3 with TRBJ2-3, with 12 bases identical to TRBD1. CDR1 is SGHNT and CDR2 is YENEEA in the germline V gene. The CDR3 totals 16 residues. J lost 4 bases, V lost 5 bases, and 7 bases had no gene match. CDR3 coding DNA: TGTGCCAGCAGCAGGGGACAGGGGGCCGGGGCAGATACGCAGTATTTT. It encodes CASSRGQGAGADTQYF.

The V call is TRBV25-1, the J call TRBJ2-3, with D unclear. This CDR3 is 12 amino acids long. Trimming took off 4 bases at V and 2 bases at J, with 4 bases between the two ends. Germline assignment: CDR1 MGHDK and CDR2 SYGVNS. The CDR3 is CASSGNTDTQYF. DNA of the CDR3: TGTGCCAGCAGTGGCAACACAGATACGCAGTATTTT.

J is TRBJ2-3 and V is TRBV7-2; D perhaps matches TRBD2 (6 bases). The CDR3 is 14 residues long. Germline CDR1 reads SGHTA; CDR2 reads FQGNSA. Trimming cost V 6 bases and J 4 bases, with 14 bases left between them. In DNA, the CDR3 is TGTGCCAGCAGTCGAGGGCGGGAATCAGATACGCAGTATTTT. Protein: CASSRGRESDTQYF.

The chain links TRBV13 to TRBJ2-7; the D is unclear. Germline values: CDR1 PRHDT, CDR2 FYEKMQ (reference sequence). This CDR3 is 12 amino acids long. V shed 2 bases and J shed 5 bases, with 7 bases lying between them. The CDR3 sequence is CASSLLGHEQYF. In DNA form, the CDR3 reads TGTGCCAGCAGCTTATTAGGACACGAGCAGTACTTC. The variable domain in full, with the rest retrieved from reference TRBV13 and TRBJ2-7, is AAGVIQSPRHLIKEKRETATLKCYPIPRHDTVYWYQQGPGQDPQFLISFYEKMQSDKGSIPDRFSAQQFSDYHSELNMSSLELGDSALYFCASSLLGHEQYFGPGTRLTVT.

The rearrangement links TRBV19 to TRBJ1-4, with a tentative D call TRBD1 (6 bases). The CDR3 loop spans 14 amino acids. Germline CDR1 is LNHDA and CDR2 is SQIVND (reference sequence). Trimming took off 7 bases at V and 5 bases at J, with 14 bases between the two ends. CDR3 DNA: TGTGCCAGTATACCAGGGCAGGGGAATGAAAAACTGTTTTTT. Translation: CASIPGQGNEKLFF.

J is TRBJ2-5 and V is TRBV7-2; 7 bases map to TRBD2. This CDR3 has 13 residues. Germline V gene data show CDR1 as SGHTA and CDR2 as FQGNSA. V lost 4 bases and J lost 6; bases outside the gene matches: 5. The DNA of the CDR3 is TGTGCCAGCAGCTCCGGGAGCGGGAAGACCCAGTACTTC. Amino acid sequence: CASSSGSGKTQYF.

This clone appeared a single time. CDR3 in DNA: TGTGCCAGCAGTGAATGGCTCGGTGGGGCCAACGTCCTGACTTTC. Protein sequence: CASSEWLGGANVLTF. The chain is built from TRBV2 and TRBJ2-6; D ambiguous. V lost 2 bases and J lost 3, with 8 bases in between. The CDR3 length is 15 residues. The germline V gene has CDR1 SNHLY and CDR2 FYNNEI.

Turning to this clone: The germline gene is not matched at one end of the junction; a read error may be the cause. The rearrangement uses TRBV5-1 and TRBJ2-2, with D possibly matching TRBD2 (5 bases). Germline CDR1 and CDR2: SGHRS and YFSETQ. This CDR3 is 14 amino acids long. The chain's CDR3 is CASRLEANTGELFF. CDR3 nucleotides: TGCGCCAGCAGGTTGGAGGCGAACACCGGGGAGCTGTTTTTT.

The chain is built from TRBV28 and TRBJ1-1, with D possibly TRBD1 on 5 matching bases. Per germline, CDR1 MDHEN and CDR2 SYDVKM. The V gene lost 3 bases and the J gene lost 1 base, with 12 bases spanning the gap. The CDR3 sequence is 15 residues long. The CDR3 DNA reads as TGTGCCAGCAGTTTTTTCTTTACAGGGAACACTGAAGCTTTCTTT. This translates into CASSFFFTGNTEAFF.